Listed below are T cell receptor beta chains from one sample, sequenced in a study of identifying expanded T cells in peripheral blood. Method: immunoSEQ multiplex PCR; TCRdb's copy keeps in-frame clones and lacks some. The sample carries approximately 100,000 clones, around 89% recorded once. Sample: blood. The receptor source for this set is a person aged 18 to 75 in good health. CDR3s include the opening cysteine and the closing phenylalanine or tryptophan. D genes are given only for firm matches.

TRBD1,TRBJ1-4,TRBV5-5,TGTGCCAGCAGCTTCAACGACAGGGAGGTAGAAGAAAAACTGTTTTTT,CASSFNDREVEEKLFF
TRBD2,TRBJ2-7,TRBV7-2,TGTGCCAGCAGCCCCAGTTGGGCGGGGGTATTCCACGAGCAGTACTTC,CASSPSWAGVFHEQYF
TRBD2,TRBJ2-1,TRBV5-1,TGCGCCAGCAGCTGGGGGGGTTCCGACTACAATGAGCAGTTCTTC,CASSWGGSDYNEQFF
NA,TRBJ1-6,TRBV4-3,TGCGCCAGCAGCCGCGAGATAGGCAGGGGTGATTCACCCCTCCACTTT,CASSREIGRGDSPLHF
TRBD2,TRBJ2-7,TRBV5-8,TGTGCCAGCAGCGGGAGAGCGGGGGGCCCGATAGGAGAGCAGTACTTC,CASSGRAGGPIGEQYF
NA,TRBJ1-2,TRBV19,TGTGCCAGTACCATAAGGGGATCGAGCTATGGCTACACCTTC,CASTIRGSSYGYTF
NA,TRBJ1-1,TRBV18,TGTGCCAGCTCCCCATTTAGTGGAGAGGACACTGAAGCTTTCTTT,CASSPFSGEDTEAFF
TRBD2,TRBJ2-3,TRBV9,TGTGCCAGCAGCGCAAGACTAGCGGGGGCCCCCACAGATACGCAGTATTTT,CASSARLAGAPTDTQYF
NA,TRBJ1-2,TRBV7-2,TGTGCCAGCAAAACAGGGTCCCACTATGGCTACACCTTC,CASKTGSHYGYTF
NA,TRBJ2-5,TRBV7-7,TGTGCCAGCAGCCCAGGGTGGGACCAAGAGACCCAGTACTTC,CASSPGWDQETQYF
TRBD1,TRBJ1-2,TRBV28,TGTGCCAGCAGCCTCAGGGGGCACTCGGACACCTTC,CASSLRGHSDTF